Shown below are 10 T cell receptor beta chains from a single sample sequenced in a study of T cell responses to AZD1222 COVID-19 vaccine. Using immunoSEQ multiplex PCR, the repertoire was profiled, and TCRdb retains in-frame clones only, with some absent. Of about 85,000 clones listed, around 88% are singletons. Sequenced material: peripheral blood, taken on day 0 of MenACWY control vaccination. The receptor set was obtained from an adult in good health.

The chain couples TRBV25-1 to TRBJ1-3, with TRBD1 matching over 7 bases. Germline V CDR1 and CDR2: MGHDK, SYGVNS. V lost 5 bases to trimming and J lost 0 bases; unmatched junction nucleotides: 10. This CDR3 has 17 residues. In DNA, the CDR3 is TGTGCCAGCAGTCCCCAGACAGGGAGGAACTCTGGAAACACCATATATTTT. It is translated as CASSPQTGRNSGNTIYF.

This chain links TRBV2 with TRBJ1-6; a weak D match, TRBD1 (6 bases). The CDR3 runs to 17 residues. Per germline, CDR1 SNHLY and CDR2 FYNNEI. V was cut by 3 bases and J by 7 bases, with 19 bases left in between. As DNA, the CDR3 is TGTGCCAGCAGTGATGACAGGACCCCTAGACTAAATTCACCCCTCCACTTT. Translating gives CASSDDRTPRLNSPLHF.

With regard to this clone: The same CDR3 can be traced to other DNA sequences in this sample. The chain carries TRBV2 and TRBJ1-5, with a possible D match to TRBD1 (5 bases). The CDR3 is 15 residues long. Deletions cut 6 bases from V and 0 bases from J, with 12 bases between. Germline V gene lookup returns CDR1 SNHLY and CDR2 FYNNEI. The CDR3 protein is CASRPDSYSNQPQHF. The CDR3 DNA follows: TGTGCCAGCAGGCCTGACAGTTATAGCAATCAGCCCCAGCATTTT.

This chain joins TRBV7-2 and TRBJ2-1; D is tentatively TRBD1 or TRBD2 (5 bases each). V was shortened by 4 bases and J by 9 bases, with 10 bases between the two germline ends. The V gene's germline CDR1 is SGHTA and CDR2 FQGNSA. CDR3 length: 12 residues. The CDR3 DNA follows: TGTGCCAGCAGCTGGTCCGGGGCTGAGCAGTTCTTC. It is translated as CASSWSGAEQFF. Drawing the rest from reference TRBV7-2 and TRBJ2-1, the complete variable domain is GAGVSQSPSNKVTEKGKDVELRCDPISGHTALYWYRQSLGQGLEFLIYFQGNSAPDKSGLPSDRFSAERTGGSVSTLTIQRTQQEDSAVYLCASSWSGAEQFFGPGTRLTVL.

The V call is TRBV5-1, the J call TRBJ2-1, with 9 bases identical to TRBD2. The J segment lost 4 bases and the V segment lost 5 bases, leaving 16 bases of the junction unmatched. The CDR3 length is 18 residues. CDR1 and CDR2 (germline): SGHRS, YFSETQ. This CDR3 reads CASRSGGGARRGYNEQFF. The CDR3 DNA reads as TGCGCCAGCAGGTCTGGCGGGGGGGCTCGAAGGGGATACAATGAGCAGTTCTTC.

The chain is built from TRBV24-1 and TRBJ2-3; unclear D gene. The germline gives CDR1 KGHDR, CDR2 SFDVKD. This CDR3 comprises 17 residues. The V end lost 4 bases, the J end lost 0 bases, and 16 bases lay between the germline ends. The CDR3: CATSDRHQEASTDTQYF. For the CDR3, the DNA is TGTGCCACCAGTGACCGACACCAGGAAGCAAGCACAGATACGCAGTATTTT.

The rearrangement joins TRBV6-5 to TRBJ1-1; TRBD1 matches at 7 bases. Trimming at V came to 6 bases and at J to 9 bases, leaving 7 bases not matched to a gene. CDR1 and CDR2 (germline): MNHEY, SVGAGI. This CDR3 is built from 12 residues. CDR3 loop: CASSYRQGKAFF. The DNA of the CDR3 is TGTGCCAGCAGCTACCGACAGGGTAAAGCTTTCTTT.

The CDR3 loop is CASSPPAGGGEQYF. CDR3 bases: TGTGCCAGCTCACCACCGGCAGGGGGCGGCGAGCAGTACTTC. V gene TRBV18 combines with J gene TRBJ2-7, with 8 bases aligning to TRBD1. This CDR3 region has 14 residues. V gave up 0 bases and J gave up 6 bases; unmatched junction bases: 4. From germline, CDR1 is KGHSH and CDR2 LQKENI. The whole variable domain, remainder taken from reference TRBV18 and TRBJ2-7, is NAGVMQNPRHLVRRRGQEARLRCSPMKGHSHVYWYRQLPEEGLKFMVYLQKENIIDESGMPKERFSAEFPKEGPSILRIQQVVRGDSAAYFCASSPPAGGGEQYFGPGTRLTVT.

The V call is TRBV7-2, the J call TRBJ1-6; 7 nucleotides agree with TRBD1. This CDR3 contains 15 residues. Trimming removed 3 bases from V and 10 bases from J; junction bases left unmatched: 9. CDR1 is SGHTA and CDR2 is FQGNSA in the germline V gene. Here the CDR3 DNA reads TGTGCCAGCAGCTTCACTCGACAGGGAAACTCACCCCTCCACTTT. Its translation: CASSFTRQGNSPLHF.

The V gene is TRBV19, the J gene TRBJ1-1, with D hard to call. Trimming pared 9 bases from V and 14 bases from J, leaving 28 bases between. The CDR3 has 14 residues. CDR1 is LNHDA and CDR2 is SQIVND in the germline V gene (reference sequence). CDR3 in DNA: TGTGCCAGCGAAATTCCTAGGCTATTAAGAAGCTCATTCTTT. It codes for CASEIPRLLRSSFF.